The entry below gives a single T cell receptor (beta chain) sequence along with its context. Spiked synthetic TCR analogs estimated absolute template abundance per PCR. Method: immunoSEQ multiplex PCR; TCRdb's copy keeps in-frame clones and lacks some. The table shows some 67,000 clones, with about 89% occurring only once. The source of the sample is a study of PD-L1 blockade in urothelial cancer. For the study at large: Each participant's history included 0 to 3 prior chemotherapy regimens. Researchers found blood samples held a median of approximately 150,000 T cells.

Patients' cancers were locally advanced or metastatic urothelial carcinomas. The germline V and J ends were trimmed by 0 bases and 4 bases, with 4 bases remaining between them. The CDR3 totals 13 residues. Germline V gene sequence: CDR1 SGHAT, CDR2 FQNNGV. This chain links TRBV11-2 with TRBJ1-5; D not certain. Here the sequenced sample was PBMCs, taken around atezolizumab (anti-PD-L1) treatment. The clonotype comes from a man aged 55 to 70 with urothelial cancer. The CDR3 reads CASSLDRNQPQHF. The CDR3, as DNA: TGTGCCAGCAGCTTAGACCGGAATCAGCCCCAGCATTTT. Full variable domain (missing parts from reference TRBV11-2 and TRBJ1-5): EAGVAQSPRYKIIEKRQSVAFWCNPISGHATLYWYQQILGQGPKLLIQFQNNGVVDDSQLPKDRFSAERLKGVDSTLKIQPAKLEDSAVYLCASSLDRNQPQHFGDGTRLSIL.